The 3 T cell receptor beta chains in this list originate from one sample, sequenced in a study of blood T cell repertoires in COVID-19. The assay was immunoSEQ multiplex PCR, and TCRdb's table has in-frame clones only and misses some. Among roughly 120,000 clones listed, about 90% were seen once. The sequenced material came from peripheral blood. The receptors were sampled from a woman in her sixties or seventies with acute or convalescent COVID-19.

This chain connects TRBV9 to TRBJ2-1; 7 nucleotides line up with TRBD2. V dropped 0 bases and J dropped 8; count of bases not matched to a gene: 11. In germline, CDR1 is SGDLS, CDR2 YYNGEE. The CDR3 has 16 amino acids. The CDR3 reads CASSVDWSGGRDEQFF. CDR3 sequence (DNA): TGTGCCAGCAGCGTAGATTGGTCGGGGGGTAGAGATGAGCAGTTCTTC.

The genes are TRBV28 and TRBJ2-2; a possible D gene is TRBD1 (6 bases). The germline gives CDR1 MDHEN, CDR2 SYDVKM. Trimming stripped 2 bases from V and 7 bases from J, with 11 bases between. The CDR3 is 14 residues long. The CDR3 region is CASSLTRGFGELFF. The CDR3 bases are TGTGCCAGCAGTTTAACTAGGGGGTTCGGGGAGCTGTTTTTT. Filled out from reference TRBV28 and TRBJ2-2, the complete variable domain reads DVKVTQSSRYLVKRTGEKVFLECVQDMDHENMFWYRQDPGLGLRLIYFSYDVKMKEKGDIPEGYSVSREKKERFSLILESASTNQTSMYLCASSLTRGFGELFFGEGSRLTVL.

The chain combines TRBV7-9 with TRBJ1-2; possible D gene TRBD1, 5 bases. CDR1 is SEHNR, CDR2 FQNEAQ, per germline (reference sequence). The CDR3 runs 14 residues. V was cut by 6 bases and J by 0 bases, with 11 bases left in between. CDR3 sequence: CASSSGESNYGYTF. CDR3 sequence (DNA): TGTGCCAGCAGTTCGGGGGAATCTAACTATGGCTACACCTTC.